The 24 T cell receptor beta chains below were found in one sample sequenced in a study of T cells after yellow fever vaccination. TCRdb used MiXCR to reprocess the 5' RACE reads, holding one entry per CDR3 protein. The table records around 200,000 distinct CDR3 sequences, approximately 11% of them present only once. The source was CD8+ T cells sorted from PBMCs, collected 15 days after the yellow fever booster vaccination. The receptors stem from a young man who received the YFV17D yellow fever vaccine.

This CDR3 is CASSPRTGVGKNIQYF. The CDR3, as DNA: TGTGCCAGCAGCCCTAGGACAGGGGTAGGCAAAAACATTCAGTACTTC. This chain connects TRBV7-9 to TRBJ2-4; 9 nucleotides line up with TRBD1. J was trimmed by 3 bases and V by 5 bases; bases with no gene match: 8. Looked up from germline, CDR1 is SEHNR and CDR2 is FQNEAQ (reference sequence). This CDR3 has 16 amino acids.

This clonotype has at least ten counts. V is TRBV7-7 and J is TRBJ2-3, with 11 bases identical to TRBD2. In germline, CDR1 is SSHAT, CDR2 FNYEAQ (reference sequence). This CDR3 has 15 residues. The CDR3 sequence is CASSRLAGTLDTQYF. The CDR3 region has the DNA TGTGCTAGCTCCCGACTAGCGGGGACGCTGGATACGCAGTATTTT.

The CDR3 region is CASSYSSRTLSYEQYF. The CDR3 DNA is TGTGCCAGCAGTTACTCGAGTCGGACGCTCTCCTACGAGCAGTACTTC. This chain joins TRBV6-2 or TRBV6-3 and TRBJ2-7, with D uncertain. CDR1 is MNHEY, CDR2 SVGEGT, per germline. Trimming removed 0 bases at V and 0 bases at J, with 12 bases between. This CDR3 is 16 amino acids long.

This clonotype was seen many times. The chain carries TRBV11-2 and TRBJ2-7, with D perhaps given as TRBD1 or TRBD2 (6 bases each). The V gene lost 2 bases and the J gene lost 3 bases, with 11 bases spanning the gap. The CDR3 runs to 14 residues. Germline values: CDR1 SGHAT, CDR2 FQNNGV. The CDR3: CASSLYGGLYEQYF. In nucleotides, the CDR3 is TGTGCCAGCAGCTTATATGGGGGGCTCTACGAGCAGTACTTC.

This clonotype was counted only a few times. The V and J genes are TRBV13 and TRBJ2-7; D unresolved. The CDR3 loop spans 13 amino acids. Between the trimmed V and J ends, which lost 4 bases and 4 bases, there was a span of 11 bases. CDR1 PRHDT and CDR2 FYEKMQ come from the germline V gene (reference sequence). The CDR3 sequence is CASSSGLGYEQYV. Here the CDR3 DNA reads TGTGCCAGCAGCTCTGGTTTGGGGTACGAGCAGTACGTC.

The CDR3 DNA is TGTGCCAGCAGCGGGGACGTCCCGGACACCGGGGAGCTGTTTTTT. It yields the protein CASSGDVPDTGELFF. The V gene is TRBV5-6, the J gene TRBJ2-2; D tentatively reads TRBD1 or TRBD2 (5 bases each). Trimming removed 4 bases from V and 3 bases from J, with 13 bases in between. The CDR3 totals 15 residues. Germline V gives CDR1 SGHDT, CDR2 YYEEEE.

The chain employs TRBV12-3 or TRBV12-4 and TRBJ1-1; D ambiguous. The V end lost 6 bases, the J end lost 9 bases, and 14 bases lay between the germline ends. This CDR3 comprises 12 residues. The CDR3 DNA follows: TGTGCCAGCAGCGCAGAGTGGCCGAAAGCTTTCTTT. It is translated as CASSAEWPKAFF.

The chain employs TRBV29-1 and TRBJ2-2; tentative D call: TRBD1 (6 bases). The CDR3 is 14 residues long. The ends were cut back, 6 bases at V and 7 bases at J, with 18 bases in the middle. Germline V gene lookup returns CDR1 SQVTM and CDR2 ANQGSEA. This CDR3 is CSVEGHREYGELFF. The CDR3 bases are TGCAGCGTCGAGGGACATAGGGAGTACGGGGAGCTGTTTTTT.

This clonotype was detected a few times. V and J are TRBV10-3 and TRBJ1-2, with TRBD1 identical over 11 bases. CDR1 is ENHRY and CDR2 is SYGVKD in the germline V gene. The junction had 7 bases not matched to a gene; V was cut back by 6 bases and J by 4 bases. The CDR3 length is 15 residues. CDR3: CAIRADRGLVYGYTF. CDR3 bases: TGTGCCATCAGGGCGGACAGGGGGCTGGTCTATGGCTACACCTTC.

There are a few counts of this clonotype. The V call is TRBV7-2, the J call TRBJ2-7; D is possibly TRBD2 (5 bases). This CDR3 region has 15 residues. V was cut by 1 base and J by 0 bases, with 10 bases left in between. Germline-derived CDR1 and CDR2 are SGHTA and FQGNSA. The CDR3 sequence: CASSLDGGYSYEQYF. As DNA, the CDR3 is TGTGCCAGCAGCTTAGACGGCGGGTACTCCTACGAGCAGTACTTC.

V is TRBV5-1 and J is TRBJ2-3, with a possible D match to TRBD2 (7 bases). This CDR3 has 16 amino acids. Germline assignment: CDR1 SGHRS and CDR2 YFSETQ. Trimming shortened V by 0 bases and J by 2 bases, and 13 bases separated the two germline ends. The DNA for the CDR3 is TGCGCCAGCAGCTTGGCTGCGGGGGCCCTCACAGATACGCAGTATTTT. It codes for CASSLAAGALTDTQYF.

The rearrangement links TRBV4-3 to TRBJ2-5, with D possibly TRBD2 on 6 matching bases. Germline V CDR1 and CDR2: LGHNA, YSLEER. This CDR3 has 16 amino acids. The ends were cut back, 0 bases at V and 4 bases at J, with 15 bases in the middle. The CDR3 is CASSQDRGLASETQYF. As DNA, the CDR3 is TGCGCCAGCAGCCAAGACCGAGGTCTAGCGTCAGAGACCCAGTACTTC.

Only a few counts were recorded for this clonotype. The junction and the germline gene differ at one end; a read error may be behind it. The chain carries TRBV12-3 or TRBV12-4 and TRBJ2-2; the match to TRBD2 covers 13 bases. The CDR3 is 18 residues long. CDR3 sequence reads: CASSLVGLAGTNTGELFF. The CDR3 nucleotides are TGTGCCAGCAGCTTAGTGGGACTAGCGGGGACCAACACCGGGGAGCTGTTTTTT.

The chain combines TRBV7-3 with TRBJ2-2; TRBD2 matches 8 bases. After removal of 2 bases from V and 5 bases from J, the junction contained 4 bases not matched to a gene. CDR3 length: 15 residues. From germline, CDR1 is SGHTA and CDR2 FQGTGA. This CDR3 reads CASSLLGGETGELFF. The CDR3 coding sequence is TGTGCCAGCAGCTTACTCGGGGGGGAGACCGGGGAGCTGTTTTTT.

This clonotype has more than one count but fewer than ten. The chain uses TRBV7-9 and TRBJ1-4; perhaps TRBD1 as D (5 bases). Germline lookup yields CDR1 SEHNR and CDR2 FQNEAQ (reference sequence). V was clipped by 5 bases and J by 8 bases, with 18 bases between them. The CDR3 is 15 amino acids. CDR3 sequence (DNA): TGTGCCAGCAGCAGCATCGGGGCCATTACAGAAAAACTGTTTTTT. Translation gives CASSSIGAITEKLFF.

The genes are TRBV7-2 and TRBJ2-5; possibly TRBD1 for D (5 bases). Trimming left V 3 bases short and J 2 bases short, with 16 bases between. CDR1 and CDR2 from the germline V gene are SGHTA and FQGNSA. The CDR3 has 16 residues. The CDR3 loop is CASSFSETELQETQYF. In nucleotides, the CDR3 is TGTGCCAGCAGCTTTTCCGAGACAGAGTTACAAGAGACCCAGTACTTC.

This clonotype was recorded a few times. The J gene is TRBJ2-7, the V gene TRBV10-3; 7 bases are shared with TRBD1. This CDR3 contains 16 residues. V lost 2 bases to trimming and J lost 2 bases; unmatched junction nucleotides: 9. Germline V gene data show CDR1 as ENHRY and CDR2 as SYGVKD. Here the CDR3 reads CAISEGPFGTAYEQYV. The CDR3 nucleotides read TGTGCCATCAGTGAGGGCCCGTTCGGGACAGCCTACGAGCAGTACGTC.

The genes are TRBV19 and TRBJ1-1; the D is unclear. From germline, CDR1 is LNHDA and CDR2 SQIVND (reference sequence). V was clipped by 4 bases and J by 10 bases, with 13 bases between them. The CDR3 is 12 amino acids. CDR3 region: CASSSPGAGAFF. The CDR3 DNA follows: TGTGCCAGTAGTAGCCCGGGAGCCGGAGCTTTCTTT.

This clonotype came up a few times. The genes are TRBV5-1 and TRBJ2-7; 7 bases match TRBD1. In germline, CDR1 is SGHRS, CDR2 YFSETQ. J was trimmed by 7 bases and V by 6 bases; bases with no gene match: 10. This CDR3 comprises 13 residues. This CDR3 reads CASTQTRGLEQYF. Here the CDR3 DNA reads TGCGCCAGCACACAAACCAGGGGGTTGGAGCAGTACTTC.

This clonotype was recorded at least ten times. This CDR3 is CSAPRAGSSPQRAFF. DNA for the CDR3: TGCAGTGCGCCCCGCGCGGGGTCCAGTCCCCAGCGAGCTTTCTTT. V is TRBV20-1 and J is TRBJ1-1; D ambiguous. The length of the CDR3 is 15 residues. In germline, CDR1 is DFQATT, CDR2 SNEGSKA (reference sequence). V lost 6 bases, J lost 10 bases, and 27 bases lay in between.

This clonotype was found a few times. The rearrangement uses TRBV12-3 or TRBV12-4 and TRBJ2-1; 11 bases map to TRBD2. CDR3 length: 15 amino acids. The trim removed 4 bases at V and 6 bases at J, leaving 5 bases unmatched. In DNA, the CDR3 is TGTGCCAGCAGTTCTAGCGGGGGGATAGGCAATGAGCAGTTCTTC. Translating it yields CASSSSGGIGNEQFF.

The chain links TRBV15 to TRBJ1-1; D gene uncertain. The V end lost 0 bases, the J end lost 8 bases, and 13 bases lay between the germline ends. The CDR3 consists of 14 residues. Germline CDR1 is LNHNV and CDR2 is YYDKDF (reference sequence). CDR3 coding DNA: TGTGCCACCAGCAGAGAGAGCAGGCAGATAGAAGCTTTCTTT. It is translated as CATSRESRQIEAFF.

This clonotype was picked up many times. The V and J genes are TRBV24-1 and TRBJ2-7, with unresolved D. Germline-derived CDR1 and CDR2 are KGHDR and SFDVKD. V was pared by 1 base and J by 6 bases, with 6 bases between. CDR3 size: 12 residues. In nucleotides, the CDR3 is TGTGCCACCAGTGATTTAGGGTTCGAGCAGTACGTC. Protein product: CATSDLGFEQYV.

This clonotype occurred a few times. V gene TRBV27 combines with J gene TRBJ2-7, with no clear D. The germline CDR1 and CDR2 sequences are MNHEY and SMNVEV (reference sequence). This CDR3 comprises 10 residues. Trimming pared 11 bases from V and 1 base from J, leaving 6 bases between. The CDR3, as DNA: TGTGCCGTAGGGTCCTACGAGCAGTACGTC. It is translated as CAVGSYEQYV.